The clone carrying this T cell receptor beta chain was picked up a small number of times. This record belongs to a study of blood T cell repertoires in COVID-19. Study context: PBMCs, B-cell-depleted T cells, or T cells provided the cDNA or gDNA that made up the material.

This table comes from immunoSEQ multiplex PCR, and its TCRdb copy is limited to in-frame clones, with some not included. Of about 120,000 clones detected, approximately 90% appear once; the ten largest clones hold 2% to 2.5%. This receptor was taken from a woman aged 45 to 65 with acute or convalescent COVID-19. Material for sequencing was peripheral blood.

This CDR3 reads CASSLQEGGLSGYTF. The CDR3 bases are TGCGCCAGCAGCTTACAGGAAGGGGGCTTAAGTGGCTACACCTTC. V usage is TRBV5-1 and J usage is TRBJ1-2, with TRBD1 identical over 7 bases. CDR1 SGHRS and CDR2 YFSETQ come from the germline V gene. The junction had 11 bases not matched to a gene; V was cut back by 2 bases and J by 7 bases. This CDR3 comprises 15 residues.